Listed here is a single T cell receptor beta chain. Which antigen it targets is not known. Per-base qualities were not stored, and no clone one base away is much larger. To separate naive from memory CD4+ T cells, cryopreserved PBMCs first underwent CD4 enrichment and then EasySep naive CD4+ T cell enrichment. PBMCs were isolated from leukapheresis product or whole blood by Ficoll-Paque PLUS gradient centrifugation. PBMCs were either cryopreserved at -140°C or used fresh in the expansion assay. The QIAamp Micro DNA Kit was used to extract genomic DNA from the CD4+ T cells. The record originates from a study of CD4 T cells in relation to SARS-CoV-2 and coronaviruses (dated by TCRdb to the early 2020s). Some background on the complete study: Across all 12 patients in the full convalescent cohort, ages ranged from about 21 to 75 years, with a median of 38. Memory CD4+ T cell crossreactivity between SARS-CoV-2 and common cold coronavirus spike proteins was assessed at the TCR clonotype level in the study. HLA restriction was mapped for shared crossreactive spike epitopes using patient-derived lymphoblastoid cell lines. For other donors in the study, expansion assays were sequenced with a different, Illumina-based TCR-beta assay. Samples from three pre-COVID donors and the naive versus memory experiments were sequenced with the Adaptive Biotechnologies TCR-sequencing kit; other data were Illumina-based. Among the approximately 12 convalescent patients, 8 males and 4 females were included, and two of the subjects were Hispanic.

Its CDR3 holds 20 amino acids, cysteine through phenylalanine. The kept DNA is CDR3 alone, 60 bases in frame from the first base. V is cut back by 4 bases and J by 1 base, with 12 bases in the junction unmatched. CDR1 and CDR2, per the germline V gene, are SGHTA and FQGTGA. The paper as a whole reports these results and caveats: Naive versus memory sequencing indicated the assay detects memory recall responses rather than primary responses primed during culture. Small numbers of patients and of tested TCRs limited the study. No donor contributed both pre-pandemic and post-infection samples, which limited tracing the source of pre-existing responses. Since the crossreactivity analysis centred on spike protein, crossreactivity against other viral proteins was not assessed. In 65% to 70% of donors, memory CD4+ clonotypes turned up that crossrecognized SARS-CoV-2 and at least one common cold coronavirus spike. Compared with monoreactive clones, crossreactive clones had significantly weaker SARS-CoV-2-driven expansion, a result consistent with antigenic imprinting.

DNA from uncultured naive and memory CD4+ T cells underwent immunoSEQ TCR-beta sequencing at deep resolution. Per the source publication's procedure: Preprocessing removed nonproductive sequences and CDR3s not starting with C, not ending with F or W, or shorter than 7 amino acids. Cultured and uncultured naive and memory CD4+ repertoires were searched for previously identified spike- and CEF-reactive CDR3s. CDR3 homology was quantified as pairwise Levenshtein distance, calculated with the stringdist R package after three terminal residues were trimmed from each end. TCRdb's version of the immuneACCESS table is confined to in-frame rearrangements and falls short of the full clone set. An unresolved V gene accounts for under half of the shortfall where checked; the remainder is of unknown origin. V and J calls and clone size come straight from that table; D and trimming were deduced from the DNA. The sample includes 9,000 to 13,000 clones, with over 70% observed a single time. Over 2% of the sample is held by the ten biggest clonotypes.

Sequenced material: naive CD4+ T cells from PBMCs. According to the study, the label for this sample's cell subset or site signals: naive CD4+ T cells isolated by negative enrichment. The chain joins TRBV7-3 to TRBJ2-2; a stretch of 13 junction bases matches TRBD2. This TCR came from an adult with COVID-19. The CDR3 is CASSSRFTSGGARNTGELFF. The DNA reads TGTGCCAGCAGCTCCCGATTCACTAGCGGGGGGGCCAGGAACACCGGGGAGCTGTTTTTT.